This is a list of T cell receptor beta chains from one sample in a study of breast tumors, draining lymph nodes, adjacent tissues. MiXCR, run by TCRdb on the multiplex PCR reads, gives a single entry per CDR3 protein. The sample gives a few hundred thousand distinct CDR3 sequences, under 40% of which show up once; about 3.3% is in the top ten. Sequencing used axillary lymph node tissue. The receptors originated from a female donor with breast cancer. Some clones in this sample may be carry-over from other donors' samples. The CDR3 runs from the conserved cysteine through the conserved F or W. D genes are given only for firm matches. Rows give clone size only sometimes, using once, few, many, or a class for an expanded clone.

CDR3: CAWSVSPASYNEQFF
DNA: TGTGCCTGGAGTGTAAGCCCTGCCTCCTACAATGAGCAGTTCTTC
size: few
J: TRBJ2-1
V: TRBV30
D: .

CDR3: CASSRLLAGGGTDTQYF
DNA: TGCGCCAGCAGCCGACTACTAGCGGGAGGTGGCACAGATACGCAGTATTTT
size: many
J: TRBJ2-3
V: TRBV5-1
D: TRBD2

CDR3: CSAKRVKSDTQYF
DNA: TGCAGTGCAAAGAGGGTTAAATCAGATACGCAGTATTTT
size: many
J: TRBJ2-3
V: TRBV20-1
D: .

CDR3: CASSYGGGGAYEQYF
DNA: TGTGCCAGCAGTTATGGGGGCGGGGGAGCCTACGAGCAGTACTTC
size: many
J: TRBJ2-7
V: TRBV27
D: .

CDR3: CASSIGQEGYGYTF
DNA: TGTGCCAGCAGCATAGGACAGGAGGGCTATGGCTACACCTTC
size: many
J: TRBJ1-2
V: TRBV7-9
D: TRBD1

CDR3: CASSPRDSGLADTQYF
DNA: TGTGCCAGCTCACCACGCGACTCCGGGCTTGCAGATACGCAGTATTTT
size: few
J: TRBJ2-3
V: TRBV9
D: .

CDR3: CARSPSGSYEQYF
DNA: TGTGCTAGGTCGCCTAGCGGGAGCTACGAGCAGTACTTC
size: .
J: TRBJ2-7
V: TRBV9
D: TRBD2

CDR3: CSASLSGGANGELFF
DNA: TGCAGTGCCTCCTTGAGCGGGGGGGCGAACGGGGAGCTGTTTTTT
size: many
J: TRBJ2-2
V: TRBV20-1
D: TRBD2

CDR3: CASSEIYRDRDGYTF
DNA: TGTGCCAGCAGTGAAATATACCGGGACAGGGACGGCTACACCTTC
size: many
J: TRBJ1-2
V: TRBV2
D: TRBD1

CDR3: CASSGGHFVF
DNA: TGTGCCAGCTCTGGGGGACACTTCGTCTTC
size: .
J: TRBJ2-7
V: TRBV2
D: .

CDR3: CASSTNGRRGNEQFF
DNA: TGTGCCAGTAGTACCAACGGAAGGAGGGGGAATGAGCAGTTCTTC
size: many
J: TRBJ2-1
V: TRBV19
D: .

CDR3: CATTRNGTGENQPQHF
DNA: TGTGCCACGACTAGGAACGGGACAGGGGAAAATCAGCCCCAGCATTTT
size: .
J: TRBJ1-5
V: TRBV24-1
D: TRBD1

CDR3: CASTQGPTNYGYTF
DNA: TGCGCCAGCACTCAGGGTCCCACTAACTATGGCTACACCTTC
size: .
J: TRBJ1-2
V: TRBV10-2
D: .

CDR3: CASSEGGNTGELFF
DNA: TGTGCCAGCAGTGAGGGAGGGAACACCGGGGAGCTGTTTTTT
size: .
J: TRBJ2-2
V: TRBV2
D: .

CDR3: CASSQGWQESAFF
DNA: TGTGCCAGCAGTCAAGGTTGGCAGGAGTCAGCTTTCTTT
size: few
J: TRBJ1-1
V: TRBV7-9
D: .

CDR3: CSVEDKGIYGYTF
DNA: TGCAGCGTTGAAGATAAGGGAATCTATGGCTACACCTTC
size: many
J: TRBJ1-2
V: TRBV29-1
D: .

CDR3: CASSLERGTGVGYTF
DNA: TGTGCCAGCAGCTTAGAAAGGGGGACAGGGGTTGGCTACACCTTC
size: many
J: TRBJ1-2
V: TRBV7-8
D: TRBD1

CDR3: CASSIGGAGTDTQYF
DNA: TGTGCCAGTAGTATCGGGGGGGCCGGCACAGATACGCAGTATTTT
size: many
J: TRBJ2-3
V: TRBV19
D: TRBD2

CDR3: CATSREFKGEQFF
DNA: TGTGCCACCAGCAGAGAGTTTAAAGGAGAGCAGTTCTTC
size: many
J: TRBJ2-1
V: TRBV15
D: .

CDR3: CSAATGVGNEQYF
DNA: TGCAGTGCCGCGACAGGGGTGGGTAACGAGCAGTACTTC
size: .
J: TRBJ2-7
V: TRBV20-1
D: TRBD1

CDR3: CASSFSGIGQPQHF
DNA: TGTGCCAGCAGCTTTTCGGGGATCGGTCAGCCCCAGCATTTT
size: many
J: TRBJ1-5
V: TRBV7-9
D: .

CDR3: CASSIDDFSGNTIYF
DNA: TGTGCCAGTAGTATAGATGACTTCTCTGGAAACACCATATATTTT
size: many
J: TRBJ1-3
V: TRBV19
D: .

CDR3: CASSPREGSYNEQFF
DNA: TGTGCCAGCTCACCTCGCGAGGGCTCCTACAATGAGCAGTTCTTC
size: .
J: TRBJ2-1
V: TRBV18
D: .

CDR3: CASSPGPPRSPIYNEQFF
DNA: TGTGCCAGCAGCCCCGGACCACCACGATCCCCTATCTACAATGAGCAGTTCTTC
size: many
J: TRBJ2-1
V: TRBV7-9
D: .